This TCR beta chain was recorded in a study of response to subunit inactivated influenza vaccine. This clonotype has a handful of counts. What it binds is not known. TCRdb processed the RT-PCR reads anew with MiXCR; each CDR3 protein has one entry. The sample comprises 800,000 to 1,000,000 distinct CDR3 sequences, about 20% of which are singletons, and about 10% rests with the top ten. Overall study results and limits: Authors suggested seasonal influenza vaccinations each recruit few new T cells.

The sequence came from a man aged 50 to 60 who received an inactivated influenza vaccine. The sample here was PBMCs from blood, taken roughly 5 days after vaccination.

CDR3 amino acids: CASSSTVYYGYTF. CDR3 in DNA: TGCGCCAGCAGCTCTACAGTTTACTATGGCTACACCTTC. This chain joins TRBV5-1 and TRBJ1-2; D remains unclear. V was pared by 3 bases and J by 3 bases, with 9 bases between. CDR3 length equals 13 residues. From germline, CDR1 is SGHRS and CDR2 YFSETQ.